These T cell receptor beta chains were read from a single sample in a study of blood T cell repertoires in COVID-19. TCRdb's copy holds only in-frame clones and misses some; the assay was immunoSEQ multiplex PCR. The sample includes 120,000 or so clones, roughly 69% of them seen just once. Material: peripheral blood. Receptors were obtained from a woman in her seventies with acute or convalescent COVID-19. The CDR3 runs from the conserved cysteine through the conserved F or W. D genes are given only for firm matches. Size is stated for part of the rows, as once, few or many counts, or as a class when the clone is expanded.

D gene,clone size,V gene,J gene,CDR3 protein,CDR3 DNA
TRBD2,NA,TRBV4-3,TRBJ2-3,CASSQGLAGDTQYF,TGCGCCAGCAGCCAGGGACTAGCGGGGGATACGCAGTATTTT
TRBD2,once,TRBV11-3,TRBJ2-5,CASSLTSGGTQYF,TGTGCCAGCAGCTTAACGTCGGGGGGAACCCAGTACTTC
TRBD1,NA,TRBV6-2/TRBV6-3,TRBJ1-6,CASSRTGINSPLHF,TGTGCCAGCAGTAGGACAGGGATTAATTCACCCCTCCACTTT
TRBD1,NA,TRBV2,TRBJ1-2,CASRGTGVRGYTF,TGTGCCAGCCGGGGGACAGGGGTCCGGGGCTACACCTTC
NA,NA,TRBV11-2,TRBJ1-1,CASSLEPGMNTEAFF,TGTGCCAGCAGCTTAGAGCCAGGGATGAACACTGAAGCTTTCTTT
TRBD1,NA,TRBV30,TRBJ1-5,CAWSRQGLSNQPQHF,TGTGCCTGGAGCCGACAGGGATTGAGCAATCAGCCCCAGCATTTT
TRBD1,NA,TRBV28,TRBJ1-2,CASSWGQGNGYTF,TGTGCCAGCAGCTGGGGACAGGGGAATGGCTACACCTTC
NA,once,TRBV12-5,TRBJ2-1,CASGPASGTEQFF,TGTGCTAGTGGTCCCGCCAGCGGGACAGAGCAGTTCTTC
TRBD1,NA,TRBV5-1,TRBJ2-7,CASRGTGEKQYF,TGCGCCAGCAGAGGGACAGGGGAAAAGCAGTACTTC
NA,once,TRBV5-1,TRBJ2-7,CASSFGSGYEQYF,TGCGCCAGCAGCTTTGGTAGCGGCTACGAGCAGTACTTC
TRBD2,NA,TRBV28,TRBJ2-1,CASGRRGSGRNEQFF,TGTGCCAGCGGCCGCCGGGGTAGCGGGAGGAATGAGCAGTTCTTC
TRBD2,NA,TRBV7-7,TRBJ2-1,CASSLGLPGGNEQFF,TGTGCCAGCAGCTTAGGTTTGCCGGGGGGGAATGAGCAGTTCTTC
NA,NA,TRBV25-1,TRBJ2-5,CASSERWMDSLSQETQYF,TGTGCCAGCAGTGAGAGGTGGATGGACAGCCTATCCCAAGAGACCCAGTACTTC
NA,NA,TRBV3-1/TRBV3-2,TRBJ2-3,CASSPSTDTQYF,TGTGCCAGCAGCCCTAGCACAGATACGCAGTATTTT
NA,NA,TRBV10-2,TRBJ1-1,CASSGHKATEAFF,TGCGCCAGCAGTGGACATAAAGCAACTGAAGCTTTCTTT
NA,NA,TRBV18,TRBJ1-2,CASSPPGQGYGYTF,TGTGCCAGCTCACCACCCGGGCAGGGATATGGCTACACCTTC
TRBD1,NA,TRBV28,TRBJ1-3,CASSLGPPGQGAGDGNF,TGTGCCAGCAGTTTAGGGCCCCCGGGACAGGGGGCTGGGGACGGAAATTTT
TRBD2,many,TRBV27,TRBJ2-2,CASSSGAYTGELFF,TGTGCCAGCAGCAGCGGGGCGTACACCGGGGAGCTGTTTTTT
TRBD2,NA,TRBV28,TRBJ2-3,CASSFLAGGARDTQYF,TGTGCCAGCAGTTTTCTAGCGGGGGGGGCGCGGGATACGCAGTATTTT
TRBD1,NA,TRBV28,TRBJ2-4,CASSSGQAKNIQYF,TGTGCCAGCAGTTCGGGACAGGCGAAAAACATTCAGTACTTC
TRBD2,NA,TRBV3-1/TRBV3-2,TRBJ2-1,CASSQGLSGGEEFF,TGTGCCAGCAGCCAAGGCCTTAGCGGGGGGGAGGAGTTCTTC
NA,NA,TRBV5-1,TRBJ1-6,CASSLSPGGVGNSPLHF,TGCGCCAGCAGCTTGTCGCCGGGAGGGGTGGGTAATTCACCCCTCCACTTT